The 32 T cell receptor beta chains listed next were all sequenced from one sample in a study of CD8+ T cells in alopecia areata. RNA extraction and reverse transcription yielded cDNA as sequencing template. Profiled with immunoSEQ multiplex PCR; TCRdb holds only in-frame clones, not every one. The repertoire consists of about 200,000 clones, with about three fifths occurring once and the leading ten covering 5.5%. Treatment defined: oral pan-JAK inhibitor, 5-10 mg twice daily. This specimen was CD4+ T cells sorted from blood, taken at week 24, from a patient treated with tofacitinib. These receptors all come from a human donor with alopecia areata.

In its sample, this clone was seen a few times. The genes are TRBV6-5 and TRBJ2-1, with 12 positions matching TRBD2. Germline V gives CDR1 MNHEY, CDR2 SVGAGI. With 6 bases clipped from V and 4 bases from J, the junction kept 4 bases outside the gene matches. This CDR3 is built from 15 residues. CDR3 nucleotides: TGTGCCAGCAGAAGACTAGCGGGAGAGTACAATGAGCAGTTCTTC. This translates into CASRRLAGEYNEQFF.

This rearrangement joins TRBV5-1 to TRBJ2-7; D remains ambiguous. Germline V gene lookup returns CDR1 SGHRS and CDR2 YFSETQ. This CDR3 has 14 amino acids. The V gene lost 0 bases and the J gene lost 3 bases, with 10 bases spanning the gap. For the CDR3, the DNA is TGCGCCAGCAGCTTGGTAGGGCAAAACTACGAGCAGTACTTC. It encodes CASSLVGQNYEQYF.

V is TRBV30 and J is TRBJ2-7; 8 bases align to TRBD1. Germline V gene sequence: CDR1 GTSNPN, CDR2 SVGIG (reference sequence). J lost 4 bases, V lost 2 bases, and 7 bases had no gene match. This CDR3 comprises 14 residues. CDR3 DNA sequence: TGTGCCTGGAGTTTTTTGGGACAGGAATACGAGCAGTACTTC. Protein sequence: CAWSFLGQEYEQYF.

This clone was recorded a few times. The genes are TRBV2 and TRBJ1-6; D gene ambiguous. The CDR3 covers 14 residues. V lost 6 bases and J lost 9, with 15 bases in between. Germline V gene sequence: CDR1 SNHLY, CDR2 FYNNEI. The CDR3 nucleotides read TGTGCCAGCAGCGAGAGCCTTTACGGTTCACCCCTCCACTTT. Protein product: CASSESLYGSPLHF.

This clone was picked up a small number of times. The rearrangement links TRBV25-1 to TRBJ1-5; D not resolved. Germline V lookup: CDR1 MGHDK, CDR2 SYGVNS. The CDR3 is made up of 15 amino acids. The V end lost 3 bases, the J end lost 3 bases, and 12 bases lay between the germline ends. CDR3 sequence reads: CASSDFREPNQPQHF. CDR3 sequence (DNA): TGTGCCAGCAGTGATTTTAGGGAACCCAATCAGCCCCAGCATTTT. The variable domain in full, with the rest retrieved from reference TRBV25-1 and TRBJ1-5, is EADIYQTPRYLVIGTGKKITLECSQTMGHDKMYWYQQDPGMELHLIHYSYGVNSTEKGDLSSESTVSRIRTEHFPLTLESARPSHTSQYLCASSDFREPNQPQHFGDGTRLSIL.

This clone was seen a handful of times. This chain's CDR3 is CASSYGTANNEQFF. The CDR3 coding sequence is TGCGCCAGCAGCTACGGGACAGCTAACAATGAGCAGTTCTTC. The gene calls are TRBV4-1 and TRBJ2-1, with 7 positions matching TRBD1. Germline V lookup: CDR1 MGHRA, CDR2 YSYEKL. V trimming: 5 bases; J trimming: 5 bases; junction bases outside the gene matches: 6. CDR3 size: 14 residues.

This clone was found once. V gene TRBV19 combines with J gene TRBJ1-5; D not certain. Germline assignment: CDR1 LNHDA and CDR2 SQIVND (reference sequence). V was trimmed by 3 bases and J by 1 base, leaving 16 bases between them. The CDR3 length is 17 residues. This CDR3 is CASSIYVTGESNQPQHF. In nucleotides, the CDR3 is TGTGCCAGTAGTATTTATGTTACCGGGGAGAGCAATCAGCCCCAGCATTTT.

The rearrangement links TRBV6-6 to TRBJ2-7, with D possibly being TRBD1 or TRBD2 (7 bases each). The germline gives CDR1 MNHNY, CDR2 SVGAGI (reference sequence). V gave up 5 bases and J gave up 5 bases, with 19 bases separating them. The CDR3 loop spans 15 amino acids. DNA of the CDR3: TGTGCCAGCAGTCTCAGACAGGGAGGGCCTGACGAGCAGTACTTC. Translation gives CASSLRQGGPDEQYF.

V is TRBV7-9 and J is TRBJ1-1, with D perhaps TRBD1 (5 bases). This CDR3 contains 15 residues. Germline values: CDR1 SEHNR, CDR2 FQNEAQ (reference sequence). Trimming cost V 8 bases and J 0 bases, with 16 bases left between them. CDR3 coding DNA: TGTGCCAGCCGGGGGAAGACGCTAATGAACACTGAAGCTTTCTTT. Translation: CASRGKTLMNTEAFF.

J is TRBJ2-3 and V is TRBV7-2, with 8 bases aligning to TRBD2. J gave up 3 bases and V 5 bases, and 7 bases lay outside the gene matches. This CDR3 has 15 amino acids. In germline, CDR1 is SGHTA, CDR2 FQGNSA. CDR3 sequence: CASSLKSSGTDTQYF. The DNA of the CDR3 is TGTGCCAGCAGCCTCAAATCTAGCGGGACAGATACGCAGTATTTT.

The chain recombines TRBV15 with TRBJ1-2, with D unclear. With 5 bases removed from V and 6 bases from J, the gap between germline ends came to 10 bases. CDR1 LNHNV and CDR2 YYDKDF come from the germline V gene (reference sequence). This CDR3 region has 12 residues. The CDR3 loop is CATSYGPDGYTF. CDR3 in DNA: TGTGCCACCAGCTACGGGCCGGATGGCTACACCTTC.

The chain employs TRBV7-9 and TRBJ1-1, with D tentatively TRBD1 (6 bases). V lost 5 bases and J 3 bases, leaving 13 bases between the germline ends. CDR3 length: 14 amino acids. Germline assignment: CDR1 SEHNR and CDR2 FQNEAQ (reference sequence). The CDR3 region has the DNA TGTGCCAGCAGCCCCAGTGGGGGGCACACTGAAGCTTTCTTT. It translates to CASSPSGGHTEAFF.

The chain's CDR3 is CSVEDRYTIYF. In DNA form, the CDR3 reads TGCAGCGTTGAAGATCGGTACACCATATATTTT. The chain carries TRBV29-1 and TRBJ1-3; the D is unclear. CDR3 length: 11 amino acids. Trimming cost V 0 bases and J 8 bases, with 5 bases left between them. CDR1 and CDR2 (germline): SQVTM, ANQGSEA.

The CDR3 region is CASSPGPQNTEAFF. Written as DNA, the CDR3 is TGCGCCAGCAGCCCGGGTCCCCAGAACACTGAAGCTTTCTTT. V and J are TRBV5-1 and TRBJ1-1; no definite D call. The CDR3 totals 14 residues. From germline, CDR1 is SGHRS and CDR2 YFSETQ. The ends were cut back, 4 bases at V and 1 base at J, with 11 bases in the middle.

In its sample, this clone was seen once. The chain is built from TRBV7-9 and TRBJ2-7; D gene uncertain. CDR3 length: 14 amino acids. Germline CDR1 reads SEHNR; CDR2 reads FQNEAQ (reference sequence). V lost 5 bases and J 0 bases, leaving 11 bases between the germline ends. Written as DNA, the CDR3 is TGTGCCAGCAGCGCGGACCGAAACTCCTACGAGCAGTACTTC. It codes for CASSADRNSYEQYF.

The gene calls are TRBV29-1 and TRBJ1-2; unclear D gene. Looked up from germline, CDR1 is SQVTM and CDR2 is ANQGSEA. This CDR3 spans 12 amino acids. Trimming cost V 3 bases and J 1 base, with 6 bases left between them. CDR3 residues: CSVEEGNYGYTF. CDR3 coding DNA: TGCAGCGTTGAGGAGGGTAACTATGGCTACACCTTC.

DNA for the CDR3: TGTGCCAGCCAGGACACCAACTATGGCTACACCTTC. This codes for CASQDTNYGYTF. V usage is TRBV6-5 and J usage is TRBJ1-2; possible D gene TRBD1, 5 bases. Germline V CDR1 and CDR2: MNHEY, SVGAGI. The CDR3 totals 12 residues. Trimming took off 8 bases at V and 2 bases at J, with 9 bases between the two ends.

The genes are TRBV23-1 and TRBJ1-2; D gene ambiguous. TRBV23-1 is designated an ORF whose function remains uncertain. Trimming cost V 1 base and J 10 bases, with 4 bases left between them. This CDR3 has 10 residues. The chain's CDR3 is CASSQFSYTF. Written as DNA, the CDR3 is TGCGCCAGCAGTCAATTCTCCTACACCTTC.

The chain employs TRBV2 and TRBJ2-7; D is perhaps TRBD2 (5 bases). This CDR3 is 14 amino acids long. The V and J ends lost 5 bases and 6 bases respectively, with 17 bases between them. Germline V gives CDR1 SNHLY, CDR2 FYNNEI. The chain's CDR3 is CASSLGVEVLEQYF. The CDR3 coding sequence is TGTGCCAGCAGTCTCGGAGTGGAGGTTCTCGAGCAGTACTTC.

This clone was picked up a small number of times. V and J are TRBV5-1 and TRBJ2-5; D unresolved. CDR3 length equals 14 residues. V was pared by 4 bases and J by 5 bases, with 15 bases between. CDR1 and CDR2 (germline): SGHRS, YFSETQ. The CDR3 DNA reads TGCGCCAGCAGCGCACAGACCCCCGCTGAGACCCAGTACTTC. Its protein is CASSAQTPAETQYF.

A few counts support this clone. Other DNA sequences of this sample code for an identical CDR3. CDR3 nucleotide sequence: TGCGCCAGCAGCTTTGGCGGAACCTACGAGCAGTACTTC. The encoded protein is CASSFGGTYEQYF. The chain couples TRBV5-1 to TRBJ2-7; no reliable D call. Trimming shortened V by 2 bases and J by 2 bases, and 8 bases separated the two germline ends. The germline CDR1 and CDR2 sequences are SGHRS and YFSETQ. This CDR3 is built from 13 residues.

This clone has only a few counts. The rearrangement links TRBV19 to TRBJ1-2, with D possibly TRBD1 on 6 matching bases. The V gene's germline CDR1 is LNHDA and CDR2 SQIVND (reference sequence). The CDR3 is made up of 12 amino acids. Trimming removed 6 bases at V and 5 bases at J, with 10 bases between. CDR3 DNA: TGTGCCAGTAGCCAAACAGGGTATGGCTACACCTTC. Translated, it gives CASSQTGYGYTF. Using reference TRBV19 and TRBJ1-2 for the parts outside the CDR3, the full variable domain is DGGITQSPKYLFRKEGQNVTLSCEQNLNHDAMYWYRQDPGQGLRLIYYSQIVNDFQKGDIAEGYSVSREKKESFPLTVTSAQKNPTAFYLCASSQTGYGYTFGSGTRLTVV.

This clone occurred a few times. CDR3 in DNA: TGTGCCAGCAGCGTGTCTAGCGGGAGAGCCAATGAGCAGTTCTTC. Protein product: CASSVSSGRANEQFF. The rearrangement joins TRBV9 to TRBJ2-1; 10 nucleotides line up with TRBD2. V lost 2 bases and J lost 6; bases outside the gene matches: 5. Germline CDR1 reads SGDLS; CDR2 reads YYNGEE. CDR3 length: 15 residues.

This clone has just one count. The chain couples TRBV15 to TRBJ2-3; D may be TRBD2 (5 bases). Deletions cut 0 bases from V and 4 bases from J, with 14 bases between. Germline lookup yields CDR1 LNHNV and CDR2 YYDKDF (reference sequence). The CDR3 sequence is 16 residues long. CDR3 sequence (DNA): TGTGCCACCAGCAGAGATCTCGGGGTGGGCGCAGATACGCAGTATTTT. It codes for CATSRDLGVGADTQYF.

CDR3 DNA sequence: TGCAGCGTTGCTGGACAGAGCAAGATTGAAGCTTTCTTT. Encoded protein: CSVAGQSKIEAFF. The chain employs TRBV29-1 and TRBJ1-1; TRBD1 might be the D (6 bases). This CDR3 comprises 13 residues. V was trimmed by 4 bases and J by 7 bases, leaving 16 bases between them. Germline V gene sequence: CDR1 SQVTM, CDR2 ANQGSEA.

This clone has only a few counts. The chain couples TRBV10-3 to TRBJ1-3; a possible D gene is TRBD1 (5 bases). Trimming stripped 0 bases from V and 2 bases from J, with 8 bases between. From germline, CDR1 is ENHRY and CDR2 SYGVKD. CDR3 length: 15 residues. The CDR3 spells CAISESGTAGNTIYF. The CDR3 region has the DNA TGTGCCATCAGTGAGTCCGGGACGGCTGGAAACACCATATATTTT.

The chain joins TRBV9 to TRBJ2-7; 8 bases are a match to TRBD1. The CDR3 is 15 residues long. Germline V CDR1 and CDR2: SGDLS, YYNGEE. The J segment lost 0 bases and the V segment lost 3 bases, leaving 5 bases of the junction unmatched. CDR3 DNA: TGTGCCAGCAGCGCGACAGGGGCCAGCTCCTACGAGCAGTACTTC. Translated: CASSATGASSYEQYF.

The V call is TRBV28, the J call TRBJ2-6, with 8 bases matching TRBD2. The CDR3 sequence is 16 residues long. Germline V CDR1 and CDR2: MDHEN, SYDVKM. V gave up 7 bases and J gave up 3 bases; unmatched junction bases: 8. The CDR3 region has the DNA TGTGCCAGCAACCCCGCGGGGGGCAGTGGGGCCAACGTCCTGACTTTC. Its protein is CASNPAGGSGANVLTF.

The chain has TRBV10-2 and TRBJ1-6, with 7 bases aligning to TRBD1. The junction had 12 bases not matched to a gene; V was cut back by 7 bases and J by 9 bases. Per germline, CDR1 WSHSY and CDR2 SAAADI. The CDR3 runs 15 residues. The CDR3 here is CASINDREFGSPLHF. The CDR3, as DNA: TGCGCCAGCATCAATGACAGGGAATTTGGTTCACCCCTCCACTTT.

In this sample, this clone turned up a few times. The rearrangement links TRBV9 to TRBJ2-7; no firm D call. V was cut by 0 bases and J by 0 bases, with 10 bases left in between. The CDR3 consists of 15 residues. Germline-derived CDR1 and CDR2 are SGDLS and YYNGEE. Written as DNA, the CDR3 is TGTGCCAGCAGCGTAGATGGCGGACCCTCCTACGAGCAGTACTTC. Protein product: CASSVDGGPSYEQYF.

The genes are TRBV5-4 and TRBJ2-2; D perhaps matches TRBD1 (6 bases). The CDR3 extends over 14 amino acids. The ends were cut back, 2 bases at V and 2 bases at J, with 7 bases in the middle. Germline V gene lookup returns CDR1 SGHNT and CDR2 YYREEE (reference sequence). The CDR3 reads CASSLQGNTGELFF. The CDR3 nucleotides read TGTGCCAGCAGCTTACAGGGAAACACCGGGGAGCTGTTTTTT.

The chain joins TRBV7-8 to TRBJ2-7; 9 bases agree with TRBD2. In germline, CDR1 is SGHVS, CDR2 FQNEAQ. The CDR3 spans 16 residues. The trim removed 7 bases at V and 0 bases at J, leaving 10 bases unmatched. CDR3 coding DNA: TGTGCCAGCAACCCAAATAGCGGGGGCGCCTCCTACGAGCAGTACTTC. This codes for CASNPNSGGASYEQYF. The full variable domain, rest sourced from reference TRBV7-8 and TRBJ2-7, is GAGVSQSPRYKVAKRGQDVALRCDPISGHVSLFWYQQALGQGPEFLTYFQNEAQLDKSGLPSDRFFAERPEGSVSTLKIQRTQQEDSAVYLCASNPNSGGASYEQYFGPGTRLTVT.